The rows below give T cell receptor beta chains drawn from one sample of a study of T-cell memory formation after mild COVID-19. TCRdb re-derived calls from the 5' RACE reads in MiXCR, one entry per CDR3 protein. This sample yields hundreds of thousands of distinct CDR3 sequences, of which about 15% are seen a single time; 20% to 25% belongs to the top ten. The sequenced sample was PBMCs or a T cell subset sorted from them (not recorded which). Source of these receptors: a man aged 18-30 years who had mild COVID-19 (a few samples of this study predate the infection). Cell type and time point are not known. Each CDR3 is given with its conserved first and last residue. The D gene is left open where the match is weak. Some rows mark clone size as missing; the rest say once, few, many or name a class of expanded clone.

J	size	D	V	CDR3	DNA
TRBJ1-6	few	-	TRBV20-1	CSASRVGQASSPLHF	TGCAGTGCTAGTCGAGTCGGACAAGCGAGTTCACCCCTCCACTTT
TRBJ2-7	-	-	TRBV4-1	CASSQDLYEQYF	TGCGCCAGCAGCCAAGATTTGTACGAGCAGTACTTC
TRBJ1-4	few	-	TRBV5-1	CASRPNNEKLFF	TGCGCCAGCCGGCCAAATAATGAAAAACTGTTTTTT
TRBJ2-2	-	-	TRBV18	CASSPRSDRIAGELFF	TGTGCCAGCTCACCACGTTCAGACAGGATCGCCGGGGAGCTGTTTTTT
TRBJ1-1	few	-	TRBV6-5	CASREARVKNTEAFF	TGTGCCAGCAGGGAAGCGAGGGTAAAGAACACTGAAGCTTTCTTT
TRBJ1-2	-	-	TRBV20-1	CSAIRQGLYGYTF	TGCAGTGCTATCCGCCAGGGGCTCTATGGCTACACCTTC
TRBJ1-2	-	-	TRBV5-1	CASSLSGSNYGYTF	TGCGCCAGCAGCTTGAGCGGATCTAACTATGGCTACACCTTC
TRBJ2-1	-	TRBD2	TRBV20-1	CSATLAGGGYNEQFF	TGCAGTGCAACCCTAGCGGGGGGAGGCTACAATGAGCAGTTCTTC
TRBJ1-1	-	TRBD1	TRBV7-2	CASSFGTGGTEVFF	TGTGCCAGCAGCTTCGGGACAGGGGGCACTGAAGTTTTCTTT
TRBJ2-1	few	TRBD2	TRBV7-2	CASSPNTGGGNEQFF	TGTGCCAGCAGCCCCAATACGGGGGGAGGCAATGAGCAGTTCTTC
TRBJ2-3	few	-	TRBV5-6	CASSLRGTQGADTQYF	TGTGCCAGCAGCTTGAGGGGGACTCAGGGCGCAGATACGCAGTATTTT
TRBJ2-3	-	-	TRBV7-2	CASSLDKVTDTQYF	TGTGCCAGCAGCTTAGATAAGGTTACAGATACGCAGTATTTT
TRBJ2-3	-	-	TRBV5-1	CASRPGTTDTQYF	TGCGCCAGCAGACCTGGAACCACAGATACGCAGTATTTT
TRBJ2-3	few	-	TRBV12-5	CASGLVTADTQYF	TGTGCTAGTGGTTTGGTAACGGCAGATACGCAGTATTTT
TRBJ1-4	many	-	TRBV12-3/TRBV12-4	CASSLASNEKLFF	TGTGCCAGCAGTTTAGCCAGTAATGAAAAACTGTTTTTT
TRBJ1-2	-	-	TRBV28	CATNPFDGYTF	TGTGCCACCAACCCATTCGATGGCTACACCTTC